This T cell receptor (beta chain) was recorded in a study of blood T cell repertoires in COVID-19. Whole-study context: The samples span acute and convalescent COVID-19 from the United States, Italy and Spain. Nucleic acid was either cDNA or gDNA, and it came from T cells, B-cell-depleted T cells, or PBMCs.

Trimming took 6 bases from V and 4 from J, leaving 16 bases between them. The germline V gene encodes CDR1 MNHEY and CDR2 SVGAGI. This CDR3 spans 15 amino acids. In the original workflow: Researchers report that nucleated cell counts were estimated from reference gene primer amplification. Libraries were prepared by immunoSEQ multiplex PCR; TCRdb keeps only in-frame clonotypes and omits some of them. That table supplies the V and J calls and clone size; D and trimming were determined from the DNA. Of about 310,000 clones listed, roughly 84% are singletons. What was sequenced was peripheral blood. The chain uses TRBV6-5 and TRBJ1-3, with D perhaps TRBD1 (6 bases). The TCR sequence derives from a man aged 50 to 60 with active or convalescent COVID-19. The CDR3 DNA reads TGTGCCAGCAGACCCTTCACAGGGACCGGAAACACCATATATTTT. Translated, it gives CASRPFTGTGNTIYF.